Listed below are T cell receptor beta chains from one sample, sequenced in a study of response to subunit inactivated influenza vaccine. TCRdb used MiXCR to reprocess the RT-PCR reads, holding one entry per CDR3 protein. The sample records about 540,000 distinct CDR3 sequences, 20% to 25% being singletons. These data were also reused for a study on T cells expressing NK-cell markers.

The sample here was CD4+ T cells sorted from PBMCs, taken approximately 13 days after vaccination. All receptors derive from a man aged 45-65 years who received an inactivated influenza vaccine. Each CDR3 is given without its conserved first and last residue. The order of the fields is V gene, J gene, CDR3 protein.

TRBV10-3	TRBJ1-1	AISGGVGDTEAF
TRBV4-2	TRBJ2-3	ASSQDRTSGGADTQY
TRBV5-1	TRBJ2-3	ASSSGGGTDTQY
TRBV7-2	TRBJ2-1	ASSTQGPPVEQF
TRBV4-1	TRBJ2-1	ASSRRSRTGGSNEQF
TRBV5-1	TRBJ1-1	ASRTPGTLKRAF
TRBV7-2	TRBJ1-6	ASSLRQGSNSPLH
TRBV11-2	TRBJ1-5	ASSSDGRISWQPQH
TRBV7-2	TRBJ2-7	ASREQTGLGEQY
TRBV29-1	TRBJ1-5	SVAASNQPQH
TRBV7-2	TRBJ2-4	ASSERLLAKNIQY
TRBV5-5	TRBJ2-7	ASSFGWLGAYEQY
TRBV3-1	TRBJ2-5	ASSQARLETQY
TRBV12-3/TRBV12-4	TRBJ2-2	ASSFISAGELF
TRBV24-1	TRBJ2-7	ATSDGTLSYEQY
TRBV3-1	TRBJ2-5	ASSQEARAQETQY
TRBV30	TRBJ1-6	AWSDAGKNSPLH
TRBV25-1	TRBJ2-5	ASSDLSVSGINQETQY
TRBV7-9	TRBJ1-2	ASSLVRAQGYT
TRBV5-5	TRBJ2-1	ASSWGTGYNEQF
TRBV12-3/TRBV12-4	TRBJ2-7	ASSTLGGPSYEQY
TRBV6-2/TRBV6-3	TRBJ1-5	ASRHYHRMGGNQPQH
TRBV11-1	TRBJ2-2	ASSSPSGSNTGELF
TRBV7-8	TRBJ2-5	ASSFREGQGWDAQY
TRBV7-8	TRBJ2-5	ASSLGLTITNQETQY
TRBV10-2	TRBJ2-1	ASTAGDYNEQF
TRBV12-3/TRBV12-4	TRBJ2-3	ASSERVPDTQY